This is a list of T cell receptor beta chains from one sample in a study of T cell responses to AZD1222 COVID-19 vaccine. The data were produced by immunoSEQ multiplex PCR, yet TCRdb's version contains in-frame clones alone and is incomplete. The data contain some 60,000 clones, 65% to 80% of them singletons. This specimen consisted of peripheral blood, obtained 28 days after the second AZD1222 dose. Receptor source: an adult who received the AZD1222 COVID-19 vaccine. CDR3s include the opening cysteine and the closing phenylalanine or tryptophan. D genes are given only for firm matches. Expanded clones are given a class, and other clones once, few, many or no size at all.

.,TRBD2,TRBV11-2,TRBJ2-2,TGTGCCAGCAGCCCCGCGGGGGGCGGCGGGGAGCTGTTTTTT,CASSPAGGGGELFF
.,.,TRBV12-3/TRBV12-4,TRBJ1-2,TGTGCCAGCAGTTTCGAGGACCTTTATGGCTACACCTTC,CASSFEDLYGYTF
.,TRBD1,TRBV6-2/TRBV6-3,TRBJ2-2,TGTGCCAGCAGCCAGGGACAGGGGGTCTTCTTACCCCAGCCCGGGGAGCTGTTTTTT,CASSQGQGVFLPQPGELFF
.,.,TRBV23-1,TRBJ1-5,TGCGCCAGCAGTCAATCGGGTCCCAGCTCACACGGTAATCAGCCCCAGCATTTT,CASSQSGPSSHGNQPQHF
.,.,TRBV11-2,TRBJ2-5,TGTGCCAGCAGCTTAGATGGAATCACAGGAGAGACCCAGTACTTC,CASSLDGITGETQYF
.,.,TRBV2,TRBJ1-1,TGTGCCAGCGGTCCGGAAGCAGGATCCACTGAAGCTTTCTTT,CASGPEAGSTEAFF
.,.,TRBV7-2,TRBJ1-4,TGTGCCAGCAGCTTAGTAGGGAAGGCTAATGAAAAACTGTTTTTT,CASSLVGKANEKLFF
.,TRBD1,TRBV5-1,TRBJ2-1,TGCGCCAGCAGCCTACACACGGGACAGGGAGACAATGAGCAGTTCTTC,CASSLHTGQGDNEQFF
.,TRBD2,TRBV24-1,TRBJ2-3,TGTGCCACCAGTGAGACTAGCGGGGAGACAGATACGCAGTATTTT,CATSETSGETDTQYF
.,TRBD1,TRBV6-5,TRBJ2-7,TGTGCCAGCAGTCTCCGGGACAGCTACGAGCAGTACTTC,CASSLRDSYEQYF
.,.,TRBV27,TRBJ1-1,TGTGCCAGCAGTTTATCCGGGGCTTACACTGAAGCTTTCTTT,CASSLSGAYTEAFF
.,TRBD1,TRBV10-3,TRBJ2-2,TGTGCCATCAGTGGACAGGGGAGTAAGGGCGGGGAGCTGTTTTTT,CAISGQGSKGGELFF
once,.,TRBV10-3,TRBJ2-4,TGTGCCATCACCTACGCAGGGGAGACTAGCCAAAACATTCAGTACTTC,CAITYAGETSQNIQYF
.,.,TRBV10-3,TRBJ2-5,TGTGCCATCAGTGAGTCGGACCGATGGGGGACCCAGTACTTC,CAISESDRWGTQYF
once,TRBD1,TRBV18,TRBJ1-1,TGTGCCAGCTCTCTACAGGGGGAATCCACTGAAGCTTTCTTT,CASSLQGESTEAFF
.,TRBD2,TRBV3-1/TRBV3-2,TRBJ2-3,TGTGCCAGCAGCCAAGACAGCGGGGCCCTCACAGATACGCAGTATTTT,CASSQDSGALTDTQYF
.,TRBD1,TRBV19,TRBJ2-1,TGTGCCAGTAGTATCCGGACAGGGTACAATGAGCAGTTCTTC,CASSIRTGYNEQFF
.,TRBD1,TRBV5-1,TRBJ1-6,TGCGCCAGCAGCTCGACCGCCGGGACAGGGTATAGTTCACCCCTCCACTTT,CASSSTAGTGYSSPLHF
.,TRBD1,TRBV6-5,TRBJ1-1,TGTGCCAGCAGGGACCAGGGGGATCCTGCTGAAGCTTTCTTT,CASRDQGDPAEAFF
.,TRBD1,TRBV6-5,TRBJ1-2,TGTGCCAGCAGCGACAGGGTCGGCTACACCTTC,CASSDRVGYTF
few,.,TRBV2,TRBJ1-2,TGTGCCAGCAGTGGAGCAGGCCAGCTCTATGGCTACACCTTC,CASSGAGQLYGYTF
.,TRBD1,TRBV5-8,TRBJ1-5,TGTGCCAGCAGCCCGACCGGGACAGACAATCAGCCCCAGCATTTT,CASSPTGTDNQPQHF
once,.,TRBV7-2,TRBJ1-5,TGTGCCAGCAGCCCAGGGTTGACGGGTCAGCCCCAGCATTTT,CASSPGLTGQPQHF
.,.,TRBV6-5,TRBJ2-5,TGTGCCAGCAGTTATGGCGACATAGGGGAGCAAGAGACCCAGTACTTC,CASSYGDIGEQETQYF
.,.,TRBV5-6,TRBJ1-4,TGTGCCAGCAGCTCTGGACAGTGGGAAAAACTGTTTTTT,CASSSGQWEKLFF
.,TRBD2,TRBV28,TRBJ2-2,TGTGCCAGCGGCGAGCGGGGGGTAGCCGGGGAGCTGTTTTTT,CASGERGVAGELFF
.,.,TRBV7-2,TRBJ1-5,TGTGCCAGCAGCTACCCCCCCGGGGGGGGCAATCAGCCCCAGCATTTT,CASSYPPGGGNQPQHF
.,TRBD1,TRBV11-2,TRBJ2-2,TGTGCCAGCAGCTTGGTTGGGACAGGGGGCCGGGCGAACACCGGGGAGCTGTTTTTT,CASSLVGTGGRANTGELFF
.,TRBD2,TRBV23-1,TRBJ2-1,TGCGCCAGCAGTCGCGGGACTAGCGGGGAGGGTGAGCAGTTCTTC,CASSRGTSGEGEQFF
.,.,TRBV5-4,TRBJ2-6,TGTGCCAGCAGCTTGGGGGAATTCTCTGGGGCCAACGTCCTGACTTTC,CASSLGEFSGANVLTF
.,.,TRBV30,TRBJ1-1,TGTGCCTGGAGTACCGGACCCATAAGGACTGAAGCTTTCTTT,CAWSTGPIRTEAFF
.,TRBD1,TRBV6-5,TRBJ2-2,TGTGCCACCGAAGGAGACAGGGTCGGGTCCGGGGAGCTGTTTTTT,CATEGDRVGSGELFF
once,TRBD1,TRBV30,TRBJ1-4,TGTGCCTGGAGCCCAGGGGGCAGGTCTGAAAAACTGTTTTTT,CAWSPGGRSEKLFF
few,.,TRBV11-1,TRBJ2-7,TGTGCCAGCAGCCACCCGCCGGCCTACGAGCAGTACTTC,CASSHPPAYEQYF
.,TRBD2,TRBV14,TRBJ2-1,TGTGCCAGCAGCCAGTACGGGACTAGCGGGGGGGACAATGAGCAGTTCTTC,CASSQYGTSGGDNEQFF
.,.,TRBV2,TRBJ2-7,TGTGCCAGCAGTGATCTTGGGGTGGGCGAGCAGTACTTC,CASSDLGVGEQYF
.,.,TRBV19,TRBJ1-1,TGTGCCAGTAGTTGGGACGATCTCCCGGGGGGCACTGAAGCTTTCTTT,CASSWDDLPGGTEAFF
.,.,TRBV6-6,TRBJ1-2,TGTGCCAGCAGTCCCCCCGGGAGCCTAGAGGGCTACACCTTC,CASSPPGSLEGYTF
once,.,TRBV4-2,TRBJ1-1,TGTGCCAGCAGCCAAGATCCGGAACGGCTGAACACTGAAGCTTTCTTT,CASSQDPERLNTEAFF
.,.,TRBV7-8,TRBJ1-5,TGTGCCAGCAGCCTACGGGCGGACAGAAGCAATCAGCCCCAGCATTTT,CASSLRADRSNQPQHF
.,.,TRBV3-1/TRBV3-2,TRBJ1-5,TGTGCCAGCAGCCAAGTTGGGGATCAGCCCCAGCATTTT,CASSQVGDQPQHF
.,TRBD1,TRBV6-5,TRBJ2-5,TGTGCCAGCACTTACCAGCGACCAGGGGGCGAGACCCAGTACTTC,CASTYQRPGGETQYF
once,.,TRBV19,TRBJ1-6,TGTGCCACTGGGGGAATCGAGCTGTCACCCCTCCACTTT,CATGGIELSPLHF
few,.,TRBV7-2,TRBJ1-3,TGTGCCAGCAGCTTAGCGGGAGTTGGAAACACCATATATTTT,CASSLAGVGNTIYF
.,.,TRBV12-3/TRBV12-4,TRBJ2-5,TGTGCCAGCAGTTTAGCCAGGGACGAGACCCAGTACTTC,CASSLARDETQYF
.,.,TRBV19,TRBJ1-1,TGTGCCAGTACGTGGGGGGGGCCCGGGCACACTGAAGCTTTCTTT,CASTWGGPGHTEAFF
once,TRBD1,TRBV11-1,TRBJ2-7,TGTGCCAGCAGCCCCGGACAGGGCGGCGAGCAGTACTTC,CASSPGQGGEQYF
once,.,TRBV3-1/TRBV3-2,TRBJ1-2,TGTGCCAGCAGCCACGCGGCCGGGTCCTCTAACTATGGCTACACCTTC,CASSHAAGSSNYGYTF
.,.,TRBV7-8,TRBJ1-6,TGTGCCAGCAGCTTAGGGGGGGCCTCTAGACCCCTCCACTTT,CASSLGGASRPLHF
.,.,TRBV12-3/TRBV12-4,TRBJ1-1,TGTGCCAGCAGTTTGGGAAGGAACACTGAAGCTTTCTTT,CASSLGRNTEAFF
.,.,TRBV29-1,TRBJ1-1,TGCAGCGTTGTAAAGGGGTCGTCGACTGAAGCTTTCTTT,CSVVKGSSTEAFF
.,.,TRBV5-8,TRBJ2-2,TGTGCCAGCAGCTTGCTGCTCAGGGTCACCGGGGAGCTGTTTTTT,CASSLLLRVTGELFF
.,.,TRBV28,TRBJ1-2,TGTGCCAGCAGTATTCCGGGGACACTCTATGACTACACCTTC,CASSIPGTLYDYTF
.,TRBD1,TRBV19,TRBJ1-1,TGTGCCAGTAGGGACAGGGACTTACGAACTGAAGCTTTCTTT,CASRDRDLRTEAFF
.,.,TRBV14,TRBJ2-7,TGTGCCAGCAGCCAAGGTAACCGGAACGAGCAGTACTTC,CASSQGNRNEQYF
.,.,TRBV5-1,TRBJ2-7,TGCGCCAGCAGCTTGACAGGGTCCTCCCAATTTACCTACGAGCAGTACTTC,CASSLTGSSQFTYEQYF
.,.,TRBV11-3,TRBJ2-5,TGTGCCAGCAGTTCCCCAATAGGTTACAAAGAGACCCAGTACTTC,CASSSPIGYKETQYF
.,.,TRBV6-6,TRBJ1-1,TGTGCCAGCATCTGGAGTGGCGACACTGAAGCTTTCTTT,CASIWSGDTEAFF